The 18 T cell receptor beta chains below all came from one sample that was sequenced in a study of blood T cell repertoires in COVID-19. Libraries were prepared by immunoSEQ multiplex PCR; TCRdb keeps only in-frame clonotypes and omits some of them. The sample records hundreds of thousands of clones, around four fifths being singletons. The sequenced material came from peripheral blood. All receptors come from an older man with acute or convalescent COVID-19.

This sequence joins TRBV6-6 and TRBJ1-6; TRBD1 might be the D (6 bases). Trimming shortened V by 6 bases and J by 7 bases, and 13 bases separated the two germline ends. Germline loops: CDR1 MNHNY, CDR2 SVGAGI (reference sequence). CDR3 length: 14 amino acids. The CDR3 loop is CASRPDRTNSPLHF. The CDR3 DNA follows: TGTGCCAGCAGACCCGACAGGACGAATTCACCCCTCCACTTT.

This chain connects TRBV19 to TRBJ2-7, with TRBD1 identical over 8 bases. Germline V gene lookup returns CDR1 LNHDA and CDR2 SQIVND (reference sequence). There are 15 residues in the CDR3. J gave up 6 bases and V 5 bases, and 12 bases lay outside the gene matches. The CDR3 sequence: CASSSDRARFSEQYF. For the CDR3, the DNA is TGTGCCAGTAGTTCGGACAGGGCTCGTTTTTCCGAGCAGTACTTC.

This sequence joins TRBV7-8 and TRBJ2-5, with 7 bases matching TRBD1. CDR3 length: 15 residues. Looked up from germline, CDR1 is SGHVS and CDR2 is FQNEAQ. V lost 5 bases and J lost 0; bases outside the gene matches: 6. CDR3 sequence reads: CASSLIQGYQETQYF. In nucleotides, the CDR3 is TGTGCCAGCAGCCTAATACAGGGGTACCAAGAGACCCAGTACTTC.

The rearrangement joins TRBV6-6 to TRBJ1-4; D gene ambiguous. This CDR3 region has 12 residues. Looked up from germline, CDR1 is MNHNY and CDR2 is SVGAGI (reference sequence). Between the trimmed V and J ends, which lost 6 bases and 15 bases, there was a span of 17 bases. CDR3 sequence reads: CASREYKNLVFF. Written as DNA, the CDR3 is TGTGCCAGCAGGGAGTATAAGAATTTAGTGTTTTTT.

This chain uses TRBV5-1 with TRBJ2-3, with D tentatively TRBD2 (7 bases). Trimming removed 1 base from V and 3 bases from J, with 15 bases in between. The germline gives CDR1 SGHRS, CDR2 YFSETQ. This CDR3 spans 16 amino acids. CDR3 protein: CASSLFGGGVTDTQYF. CDR3 coding DNA: TGCGCCAGCAGCTTGTTTGGCGGGGGCGTTACAGATACGCAGTATTTT.

The V gene is TRBV5-1, the J gene TRBJ2-7, with 8 bases lining up with TRBD2. The V segment lost 0 bases and the J segment 5 bases; nucleotides outside the gene matches: 7. In germline, CDR1 is SGHRS, CDR2 YFSETQ. The CDR3 sequence is 15 residues long. The CDR3 DNA reads as TGCGCCAGCAGCTTGGCCGGGGGGGCGCGAAACGAGCAGTACTTC. It yields the protein CASSLAGGARNEQYF.

In DNA, the CDR3 is TGTGCCAGCAGCTTAGGCTTAGGGAGGAATGAGCAGTTCTTC. Encoded protein: CASSLGLGRNEQFF. The chain has TRBV11-3 and TRBJ2-1, with D possibly TRBD2 on 6 matching bases. V lost 1 base to trimming and J lost 7 bases, with 11 bases between them. Germline values: CDR1 SGHNT, CDR2 YENEEA. CDR3 length: 14 residues.

This sequence joins TRBV6-5 and TRBJ1-1, with D unresolved. The CDR3 has 13 amino acids. CDR1 MNHEY and CDR2 SVGAGI come from the germline V gene. The V end was cut by 4 bases, the J end by 2 bases, with 8 bases between. The CDR3 spells CASSFGPNTEAFF. The CDR3 DNA reads TGTGCCAGCAGTTTCGGTCCCAACACTGAAGCTTTCTTT.

CDR3 residues: CATSDPRDNQPQHF. The CDR3, as DNA: TGTGCCACCAGTGATCCGAGGGACAATCAGCCCCAGCATTTT. This chain connects TRBV24-1 to TRBJ1-5; D gene uncertain. Germline CDR1 and CDR2: KGHDR and SFDVKD. CDR3 length: 14 residues. Deletions cut 3 bases from V and 3 bases from J, with 8 bases between.

The chain joins TRBV19 to TRBJ2-3, with 9 bases lining up with TRBD1. The CDR3 totals 15 residues. Per germline, CDR1 LNHDA and CDR2 SQIVND (reference sequence). The ends lost 5 bases at V and 6 bases at J; junction bases unmatched: 9. DNA of the CDR3: TGTGCCAGTAGTGGACCGGGACAGGGTGCGGATACGCAGTATTTT. Protein sequence: CASSGPGQGADTQYF.

V gene TRBV18 combines with J gene TRBJ1-2; D is possibly TRBD1 (5 bases). The germline V gene has CDR1 KGHSH and CDR2 LQKENI. This CDR3 spans 13 amino acids. V was pared by 3 bases and J by 3 bases, with 8 bases between. CDR3 sequence (DNA): TGTGCCAGCTCACCCGGGGACTACTATGGCTACACCTTC. This sequence encodes CASSPGDYYGYTF.

The chain links TRBV7-8 to TRBJ2-1, with TRBD2 identical over 8 bases. Germline V gene sequence: CDR1 SGHVS, CDR2 FQNEAQ. This CDR3 has 16 residues. V lost 1 base and J lost 6; bases outside the gene matches: 8. The CDR3 sequence is CASSLVPGGGPNEQFF. The DNA of the CDR3 is TGTGCCAGCAGCTTAGTGCCGGGGGGGGGTCCCAATGAGCAGTTCTTC.

The CDR3 loop reads CASSVGSSGDNEQFF. The DNA of the CDR3 is TGTGCCAGCAGCGTAGGGTCTAGCGGGGACAATGAGCAGTTCTTC. The gene calls are TRBV9 and TRBJ2-1; 9 bases align to TRBD2. This CDR3 has 15 residues. The germline V gene encodes CDR1 SGDLS and CDR2 YYNGEE. J gave up 5 bases and V 0 bases, and 3 bases lay outside the gene matches.

The V gene is TRBV25-1, the J gene TRBJ1-1, with D unclear. The germline gives CDR1 MGHDK, CDR2 SYGVNS. The CDR3 has 16 residues. V was trimmed by 4 bases and J by 3 bases, leaving 18 bases between them. The CDR3: CASSGWGGIRDTEAFF. CDR3 nucleotides: TGTGCCAGCAGTGGTTGGGGAGGGATAAGAGACACTGAAGCTTTCTTT.

This chain uses TRBV7-9 with TRBJ2-5; D perhaps matches TRBD2 (5 bases). Trimming took off 1 base at V and 4 bases at J, with 7 bases between the two ends. CDR1 SEHNR and CDR2 FQNEAQ come from the germline V gene (reference sequence). The length of the CDR3 is 13 residues. The CDR3 DNA follows: TGTGCCAGCAGCTTAGGGGCGGGAGAGACCCAGTACTTC. Translated, it gives CASSLGAGETQYF.

This clone came up a few times. V usage is TRBV5-1 and J usage is TRBJ2-7; TRBD2 agrees at 8 bases. The CDR3 totals 14 residues. Per germline, CDR1 SGHRS and CDR2 YFSETQ. V was clipped by 5 bases and J by 4 bases; unmatched bases: 8. Here the CDR3 reads CASSHGGGPYEQYF. CDR3 coding DNA: TGCGCCAGCAGTCACGGCGGGGGGCCTTACGAGCAGTACTTC.

This clone was counted a few times. The CDR3 spells CASSFLDRGQFF. The CDR3 DNA sequence: TGTGCCAGCAGCTTTTTGGACAGGGGGCAGTTCTTC. This rearrangement joins TRBV7-8 to TRBJ2-1; 9 bases fit TRBD1. Germline CDR1 reads SGHVS; CDR2 reads FQNEAQ. This CDR3 comprises 12 residues. The V gene end was trimmed by 3 bases and the J gene end by 12 bases; junction bases not matched to a gene: 3.

CDR3 sequence reads: CASSARTDNEQFF. CDR3 DNA: TGCGCCAGCAGCGCACGGACAGACAATGAGCAGTTCTTC. V is TRBV5-1 and J is TRBJ2-1, with a tentative D call TRBD1 (6 bases). V lost 4 bases and J 5 bases, leaving 10 bases between the germline ends. Germline V CDR1 and CDR2: SGHRS, YFSETQ. CDR3 size: 13 residues.